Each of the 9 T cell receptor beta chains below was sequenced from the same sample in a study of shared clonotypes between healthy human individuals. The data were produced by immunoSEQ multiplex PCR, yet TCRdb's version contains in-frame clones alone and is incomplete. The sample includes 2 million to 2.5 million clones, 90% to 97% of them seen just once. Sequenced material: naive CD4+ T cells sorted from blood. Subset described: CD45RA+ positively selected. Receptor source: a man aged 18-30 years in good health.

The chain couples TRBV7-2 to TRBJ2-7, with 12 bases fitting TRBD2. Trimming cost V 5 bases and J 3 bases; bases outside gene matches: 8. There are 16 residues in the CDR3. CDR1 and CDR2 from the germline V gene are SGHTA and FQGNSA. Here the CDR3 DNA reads TGTGCCAGCAGCATTAGGACTAGCGGGGTACTCTACGAGCAGTACTTC. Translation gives CASSIRTSGVLYEQYF.

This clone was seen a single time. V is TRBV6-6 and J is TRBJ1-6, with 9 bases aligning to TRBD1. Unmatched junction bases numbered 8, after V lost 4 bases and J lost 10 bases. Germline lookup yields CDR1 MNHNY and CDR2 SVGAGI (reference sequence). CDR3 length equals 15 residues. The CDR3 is CASSLGQGGWSPLHF. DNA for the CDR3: TGTGCCAGCAGTTTGGGACAGGGTGGGTGGTCACCCCTCCACTTT.

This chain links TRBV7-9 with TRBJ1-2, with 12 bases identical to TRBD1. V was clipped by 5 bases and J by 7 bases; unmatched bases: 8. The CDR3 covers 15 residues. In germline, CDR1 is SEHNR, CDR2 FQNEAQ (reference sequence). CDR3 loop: CASSPLGQGASGYTF. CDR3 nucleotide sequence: TGTGCCAGCAGCCCTTTGGGACAGGGGGCCTCTGGCTACACCTTC.

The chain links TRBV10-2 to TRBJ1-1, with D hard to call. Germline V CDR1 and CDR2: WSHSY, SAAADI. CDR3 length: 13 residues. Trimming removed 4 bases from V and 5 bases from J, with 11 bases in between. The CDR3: CASSVSKATEAFF. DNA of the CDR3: TGCGCCAGCAGTGTGAGCAAGGCAACTGAAGCTTTCTTT.

CDR3 in amino acids: CASKGESEAFF. The CDR3 region has the DNA TGTGCCAGCAAAGGGGAGAGTGAAGCTTTCTTT. The V call is TRBV2, the J call TRBJ1-1, with TRBD1 as a possible D gene (5 bases). The CDR3 is 11 amino acids. Germline V CDR1 and CDR2: SNHLY, FYNNEI. V gave up 7 bases and J gave up 7 bases, with 10 bases separating them.

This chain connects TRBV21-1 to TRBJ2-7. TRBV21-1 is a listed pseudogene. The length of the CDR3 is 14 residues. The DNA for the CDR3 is TGTGCCAGCAGCAAATTCGGCCAGTCCTACGAGCAGTACTTC. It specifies CASSKFGQSYEQYF.

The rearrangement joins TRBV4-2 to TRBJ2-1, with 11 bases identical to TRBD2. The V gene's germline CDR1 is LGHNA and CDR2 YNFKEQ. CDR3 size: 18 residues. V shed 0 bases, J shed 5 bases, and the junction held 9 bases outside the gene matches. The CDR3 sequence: CASSQDVVLAGGDNEQFF. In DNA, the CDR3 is TGTGCCAGCAGCCAAGACGTTGTTCTAGCGGGGGGCGACAATGAGCAGTTCTTC.

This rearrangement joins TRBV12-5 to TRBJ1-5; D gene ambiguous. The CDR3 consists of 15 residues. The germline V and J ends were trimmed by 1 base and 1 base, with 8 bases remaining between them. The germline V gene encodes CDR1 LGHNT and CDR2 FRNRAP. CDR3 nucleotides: TGTGCTAGTGGTTTGGAGGCCCTGAGCAATCAGCCCCAGCATTTT. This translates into CASGLEALSNQPQHF.

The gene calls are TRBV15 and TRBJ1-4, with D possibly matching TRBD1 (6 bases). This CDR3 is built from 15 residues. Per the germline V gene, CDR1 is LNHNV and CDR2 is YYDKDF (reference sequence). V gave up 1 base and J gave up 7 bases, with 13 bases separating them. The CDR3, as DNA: TGTGCCACCAGCAGAGGACAGGAGTACCCTGAAAAACTGTTTTTT. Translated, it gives CATSRGQEYPEKLFF.